The 15 T cell receptor beta chains in this list originate from one sample, sequenced in a study of blood T cell repertoires in COVID-19. Repertoires were generated with immunoSEQ multiplex PCR, while TCRdb's copy carries only in-frame clones and drops some. The repertoire holds hundreds of thousands of clones, with about 85% as singletons. The source material was peripheral blood. Receptor source: a woman between 18 and 29 years old who had recovered from COVID-19.

Only one count was recorded for this clone. The chain uses TRBV6-5 and TRBJ1-5; D is perhaps TRBD1 (5 bases). This CDR3 spans 13 amino acids. Germline values: CDR1 MNHEY, CDR2 SVGAGI. V lost 7 bases to trimming and J lost 4 bases, with 11 bases between them. CDR3 sequence reads: CASTDSLNQPQHF. The CDR3 nucleotides are TGTGCCAGCACCGACAGTTTGAATCAGCCCCAGCATTTT.

This sequence joins TRBV27 and TRBJ2-7; 9 nucleotides agree with TRBD1. Germline assignment: CDR1 MNHEY and CDR2 SMNVEV (reference sequence). With V trimmed by 8 bases and J by 3 bases, 8 bases remained unmatched. This CDR3 has 14 amino acids. CDR3 bases: TGTGCCAGCCGTAACAGGGGGCGTTACTACGAGCAGTACTTC. Its translation: CASRNRGRYYEQYF.

The chain links TRBV5-4 to TRBJ1-1; D unclear. The V gene's germline CDR1 is SGHNT and CDR2 YYREEE (reference sequence). The CDR3 has 15 residues. Trimming removed 7 bases from V and 0 bases from J, with 16 bases in between. DNA of the CDR3: TGTGCCAGCGCTTCTCAAGCGGGAATGAACACTGAAGCTTTCTTT. This encodes CASASQAGMNTEAFF.

The V gene is TRBV5-1, the J gene TRBJ2-1; 9 positions agree with TRBD1. V dropped 0 bases and J dropped 8; count of bases not matched to a gene: 6. Germline assignment: CDR1 SGHRS and CDR2 YFSETQ. This CDR3 has 15 amino acids. This CDR3 reads CASSLATDRGDEQFF. The CDR3 DNA is TGCGCCAGCAGCTTGGCAACGGACAGGGGCGATGAGCAGTTCTTC.

The rearrangement joins TRBV27 to TRBJ2-5, with TRBD2 identical over 7 bases. This CDR3 spans 15 amino acids. CDR1 and CDR2 from the germline V gene are MNHEY and SMNVEV (reference sequence). The trim removed 6 bases at V and 5 bases at J, leaving 12 bases unmatched. The CDR3 loop is CASSPPQGEGETQYF. The CDR3 nucleotides are TGTGCCAGCAGCCCACCCCAAGGGGAGGGGGAGACCCAGTACTTC.

V gene TRBV29-1 combines with J gene TRBJ1-1; possibly TRBD1 for D (5 bases). The CDR3 is made up of 12 amino acids. The germline V gene encodes CDR1 SQVTM and CDR2 ANQGSEA. V lost 6 bases, J lost 6 bases, and 14 bases lay in between. In DNA, the CDR3 is TGCAGCGTCCCCACGGGGGTCTCTGAAGCTTTCTTT. It translates to CSVPTGVSEAFF.

This sequence joins TRBV5-6 and TRBJ2-7; D remains ambiguous. V was cut by 2 bases and J by 2 bases, with 2 bases left in between. The CDR3 spans 11 residues. Germline V CDR1 and CDR2: SGHDT, YYEEEE. CDR3 protein: CASSFTYEQYF. CDR3 in DNA: TGTGCCAGCAGCTTTACCTACGAGCAGTACTTC. Complete variable domain (other parts from reference TRBV5-6 and TRBJ2-7): DAGVTQSPTHLIKTRGQQVTLRCSPKSGHDTVSWYQQALGQGPQFIFQYYEEEERQRGNFPDRFSGHQFPNYSSELNVNALLLGDSALYLCASSFTYEQYFGPGTRLTVT.

The chain employs TRBV28 and TRBJ2-7; tentative D call: TRBD1 (6 bases). The germline gives CDR1 MDHEN, CDR2 SYDVKM. With 5 bases removed from V and 4 bases from J, the gap between germline ends came to 12 bases. CDR3 length: 13 residues. The CDR3 loop reads CASSIPQGYEQYF. CDR3 DNA: TGTGCCAGCAGTATACCACAGGGATACGAGCAGTACTTC.

For the CDR3, the DNA is TGTGCCAGCGGCTATGGCAGGCTGAACACTGAAGCTTTCTTT. Residues: CASGYGRLNTEAFF. This rearrangement joins TRBV6-6 to TRBJ1-1; no clear D. Germline assignment: CDR1 MNHNY and CDR2 SVGAGI (reference sequence). The V and J ends lost 8 bases and 0 bases respectively, with 13 bases between them. The CDR3 is 14 amino acids.

This sequence joins TRBV19 and TRBJ2-2, with 9 bases aligning to TRBD2. The V gene's germline CDR1 is LNHDA and CDR2 SQIVND (reference sequence). V was pared by 3 bases and J by 5 bases, with 7 bases of the junction left unmatched. This CDR3 region has 16 residues. For the CDR3, the DNA is TGTGCCAGTAGTATTGGTCTAGCGGGATATACCGGGGAGCTGTTTTTT. It yields the protein CASSIGLAGYTGELFF.

This chain connects TRBV6-5 to TRBJ2-7; 10 nucleotides agree with TRBD1. V dropped 5 bases and J dropped 3; count of bases not matched to a gene: 7. This CDR3 contains 15 residues. Per germline, CDR1 MNHEY and CDR2 SVGAGI. CDR3 region: CASSTLTGGLYEQYF. In DNA, the CDR3 is TGTGCCAGCAGTACATTGACAGGGGGCCTCTACGAGCAGTACTTC.

V usage is TRBV11-2 and J usage is TRBJ2-5; 9 bases agree with TRBD2. J gave up 1 base and V 6 bases, and 6 bases lay outside the gene matches. The CDR3 totals 15 residues. Germline V lookup: CDR1 SGHAT, CDR2 FQNNGV. The CDR3 region has the DNA TGTGCCAGCAGTCCTAGCGGGAACCCCCAAGAGACCCAGTACTTC. Amino acids: CASSPSGNPQETQYF.

This sequence joins TRBV19 and TRBJ2-1; maybe TRBD2 (6 bases). CDR3 size: 15 residues. Per germline, CDR1 LNHDA and CDR2 SQIVND (reference sequence). The ends were cut back, 5 bases at V and 6 bases at J, with 17 bases in the middle. CDR3 sequence reads: CASSRSLADFNEQFF. Written as DNA, the CDR3 is TGTGCCAGTAGTCGATCACTAGCCGACTTCAATGAGCAGTTCTTC.

The V gene is TRBV9, the J gene TRBJ2-3; D possibly corresponds to TRBD2 (6 bases). The V end lost 3 bases, the J end lost 5 bases, and 13 bases lay between the germline ends. CDR3 size: 14 residues. Germline V gene lookup returns CDR1 SGDLS and CDR2 YYNGEE. The CDR3 coding sequence is TGTGCCAGCAGCGCTCTAGCGCCCCTAGATACGCAGTATTTT. The encoded protein is CASSALAPLDTQYF.

The gene calls are TRBV18 and TRBJ1-1; possible D gene TRBD1, 5 bases. CDR3 length equals 14 residues. Trimming left V 6 bases short and J 0 bases short, with 11 bases between. The germline V gene encodes CDR1 KGHSH and CDR2 LQKENI. In DNA form, the CDR3 reads TGTGCCAGCTCCCGCGGAGGGGTGAACACTGAAGCTTTCTTT. Translated, it gives CASSRGGVNTEAFF.